This TCR beta chain appears in the sequencing data of a study of T-cell reconstitution after alpha-beta-depleted transplantation in children. The TCRbeta library incorporated unique molecular identifiers. MiXCR, run by TCRdb on the PCR reads, gives a single entry per CDR3 protein. The sample holds roughly 89,000 distinct CDR3 sequences, 12% seen once. The table lists this clonotype with many counts. The CDR3 totals 11 residues. Germline V gene sequence: CDR1 SQVTM, CDR2 ANQGSEA. V was trimmed by 7 bases and J by 2 bases, leaving 9 bases between them. The TCR comes from a human donor who donated a stem cell graft to a child with inherited bone marrow failure. J is TRBJ2-7 and V is TRBV29-1; D is undetermined. The sample consisted of PBMCs from the stem cell graft donor, taken from the stem cell graft. In nucleotides, the CDR3 is TGCAGCGCAAGGCTTCCCTACGAGCAGTACTTC. This translates into CSARLPYEQYF.